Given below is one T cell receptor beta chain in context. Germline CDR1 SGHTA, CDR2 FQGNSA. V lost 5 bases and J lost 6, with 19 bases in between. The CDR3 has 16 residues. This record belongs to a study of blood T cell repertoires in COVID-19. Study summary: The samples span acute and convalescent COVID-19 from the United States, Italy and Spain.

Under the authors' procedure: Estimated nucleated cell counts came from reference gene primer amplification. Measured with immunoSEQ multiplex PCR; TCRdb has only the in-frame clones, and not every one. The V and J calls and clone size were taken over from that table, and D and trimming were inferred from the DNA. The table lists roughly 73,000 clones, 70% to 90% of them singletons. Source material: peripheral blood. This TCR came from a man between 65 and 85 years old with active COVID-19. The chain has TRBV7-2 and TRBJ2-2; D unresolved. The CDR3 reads CASSPSSGYRPGELFF. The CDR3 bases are TGTGCCAGCAGCCCCTCTAGTGGCTATCGTCCCGGGGAGCTGTTTTTT.